The table lists the clone carrying this T cell receptor beta chain with a few counts. Its antigen is still unknown. This sample was included in a study of T cell responses to AZD1222 COVID-19 vaccine. The assay was immunoSEQ multiplex PCR, and TCRdb's table has in-frame clones only and misses some. The sample has approximately 150,000 clones, around 90% seen once. The V gene's germline CDR1 is LGHDT and CDR2 YNNKEL (reference sequence). V was cut by 4 bases and J by 3 bases, with 12 bases left in between. This CDR3 is 15 amino acids long. Regarding the study as a whole: Clonal diversity may have been underestimated, and the donors were mostly white British, with more females than males.

Here the sequenced sample was peripheral blood, taken 28 days after the second dose of the MenACWY control vaccine. This chain connects TRBV3-1 (or the pseudogene TRBV3-2) to TRBJ2-2; tentative D call: TRBD2 (6 bases). The receptor's source is an adult who received the MenACWY meningococcal vaccine as a control. The CDR3 DNA sequence: TGTGCCAGCAGCCCGGGGATAGCGGACACCGGGGAGCTGTTTTTT. Its translation is CASSPGIADTGELFF.